Listed below are T cell receptor beta chains from one sample, sequenced in a study of CD8 T cells in Susac syndrome. TCRdb ran MiXCR on the immunoSEQ multiplex PCR reads and lists one entry per CDR3 protein. The sample lists roughly 120,000 distinct CDR3 sequences, roughly 94% occurring once. What was sequenced was CD4+ T cells from PBMCs. These receptors originate from a human donor in good health. Both conserved end residues are part of each CDR3. The order of the fields is clone size, V gene, D gene, J gene, CDR3 protein. A D gene is named only where the DNA matches it firmly. Size values are once, few and many counts, or a class for expanded clones, and some rows have none.

>NA|TRBV7-2|NA|TRBJ2-7
CASSSPGGTGQYF
>NA|TRBV11-3|NA|TRBJ2-2
CASSLAFTGELFF
>NA|TRBV29-1|NA|TRBJ2-6
CSVGVFSSGANVLTF
>NA|TRBV12-3/TRBV12-4|TRBD1|TRBJ1-5
CASSHTGGRSNQPQHF
>NA|TRBV6-5|TRBD2|TRBJ2-4
CASSYSTTSGGAKNIQYF
>NA|TRBV7-9|NA|TRBJ1-1
CASSLSGTLNTEAFF
>NA|TRBV4-1|TRBD2|TRBJ2-3
CASSQSGSRGDTQYF
>NA|TRBV7-3|NA|TRBJ2-1
CASSLKGDAQEQFF
>NA|TRBV11-2|NA|TRBJ2-4
CASRRPDRNIQYF
>few|TRBV5-6|TRBD1|TRBJ2-5
CASSLGQGRETQYF
>NA|TRBV30|TRBD1|TRBJ2-3
CAWDRGPADTQYF
>NA|TRBV5-1|TRBD2|TRBJ2-7
CASSSREGVSYEQYF
>NA|TRBV7-2|NA|TRBJ2-3
CASSPARLNTDTQYF
>NA|TRBV10-3|TRBD2|TRBJ2-7
CAIRDPGLARDEQYF
>NA|TRBV27|NA|TRBJ1-5
CASSLGRGSNQPQHF
>NA|TRBV20-1|TRBD1|TRBJ1-2
CSASSTGNYGYTF
>NA|TRBV2|NA|TRBJ2-3
CASILDLGARDTQYF
>NA|TRBV3-1|NA|TRBJ2-7
CASSQEGSTYEQYF
>few|TRBV18|NA|TRBJ1-1
CASSLLGPNTEAFF
>NA|TRBV5-1|NA|TRBJ2-7
CASSSRRTLPTEQYF
>NA|TRBV18|TRBD1|TRBJ2-4
CASSPPDRGNIQYF
>NA|TRBV12-3/TRBV12-4|NA|TRBJ2-5
CASSLGTTKETQYF
>NA|TRBV7-2|NA|TRBJ1-3
CASSYFTGTHGNTIYF
>NA|TRBV30|TRBD1|TRBJ2-1
CAWSGTGGWEEQFF
>NA|TRBV4-3|NA|TRBJ1-5
CASSQGLQSYSNQPQHF
>once|TRBV7-2|TRBD1|TRBJ2-7
CASSSSGGPYEQYF